This paragraph covers one T cell receptor (beta chain) sequence. This CDR3 has 14 residues. The V segment lost 6 bases and the J segment 6 bases; nucleotides outside the gene matches: 7. The germline V gene has CDR1 SGHNT and CDR2 YENEEA. The PCR was carried out with 60 Vbeta primers and 13 Jbeta primers. This table comes from immunoSEQ multiplex PCR, and its TCRdb copy is limited to in-frame clones, with some not included. The profile shows about 180,000 clones, roughly 77% of them singletons. This sample is part of a study of cytomegalovirus exposure and HLA in healthy donors. The chain employs TRBV11-3 and TRBJ2-1; 8 bases are shared with TRBD2. This clonotype was sampled from a woman in her 30s in good health and CMV-seropositive. Specimen: PBMCs. CDR3 protein: CASRAGTRLNEQFF. The CDR3 nucleotides are TGTGCCAGCAGGGCCGGGACTAGACTCAATGAGCAGTTCTTC.